These 30 T cell receptor beta chains came from one sample sequenced in a study of OX40 agonist ivuxolimab in advanced cancers. To prepare the library, the immunoSEQ multiplex PCR assay was applied. The table comes from immuneACCESS by way of TCRdb, which keeps in-frame sequences with V and J called. Part of the clones is missing from these tables; in studies checked, under half for an unresolved V gene and the rest for unknown reasons. This sample has some 60,000 clones in its table, and 91% of those were observed once. The top ten clonotypes cover 13% to 15% of the sample. This specimen was CD4+ or CD8+ T cells sorted from blood, taken in a trial of the OX40 agonist ivuxolimab. The receptors were sampled from an adult with an advanced solid tumor such as melanoma, head and neck, liver or kidney cancer.

The V and J genes are TRBV9 and TRBJ2-3, with D possibly matching TRBD2 (6 bases). The germline V gene encodes CDR1 SGDLS and CDR2 YYNGEE. The V end lost 3 bases, the J end lost 0 bases, and 14 bases lay between the germline ends. The CDR3 runs to 16 residues. The CDR3 sequence: CASSGRVKASTDTQYF. The CDR3 DNA reads TGTGCCAGCAGCGGGAGGGTGAAGGCTAGCACAGATACGCAGTATTTT.

This chain connects TRBV6-5 to TRBJ1-2; D unresolved. Germline V CDR1 and CDR2: MNHEY, SVGAGI. Trimming removed 2 bases from V and 8 bases from J, with 12 bases in between. The length of the CDR3 is 13 residues. CDR3 loop: CASSYGKGLGYTF. CDR3 DNA sequence: TGTGCCAGCAGTTACGGGAAAGGGTTAGGCTACACCTTC.

This chain links TRBV27 with TRBJ2-1, with D unresolved. Germline V gene lookup returns CDR1 MNHEY and CDR2 SMNVEV (reference sequence). The ends were cut back, 3 bases at V and 9 bases at J, with 18 bases in the middle. The CDR3 is 15 residues long. The CDR3 nucleotides read TGTGCCAGCAGTTTTCGTGGCTCCTGGGCCGGTGAGCAGTTCTTC. Its translation is CASSFRGSWAGEQFF.

This chain uses TRBV5-1 with TRBJ2-2; 7 bases align to TRBD1. Germline-derived CDR1 and CDR2 are SGHRS and YFSETQ. The J segment lost 1 base and the V segment lost 7 bases, leaving 4 bases of the junction unmatched. The CDR3 runs 14 residues. In DNA form, the CDR3 reads TGCGCCAGCCGAAGGACAGGGAACACCGGGGAGCTGTTTTTT. Amino acids: CASRRTGNTGELFF.

The chain employs TRBV5-6 and TRBJ1-5, with 7 bases aligning to TRBD1. The CDR3 contains 15 residues. J was trimmed by 4 bases and V by 1 base; bases with no gene match: 5. The V gene's germline CDR1 is SGHDT and CDR2 YYEEEE. In DNA, the CDR3 is TGTGCCAGCAGCTTGCGCGGGACAGAAAATCAGCCCCAGCATTTT. Protein sequence: CASSLRGTENQPQHF.

This chain connects TRBV7-2 to TRBJ2-2; TRBD2 aligns across 11 bases. Per germline, CDR1 SGHTA and CDR2 FQGNSA. J was trimmed by 4 bases and V by 6 bases; bases with no gene match: 7. The CDR3 covers 16 residues. CDR3 in DNA: TGTGCCAGCAGATTTACTAGCGGGAGAGGCACCGGGGAGCTGTTTTTT. Translation gives CASRFTSGRGTGELFF.

The rearrangement uses TRBV11-3 and TRBJ2-3, with 7 nucleotides matching TRBD2. Per germline, CDR1 SGHNT and CDR2 YENEEA. V lost 2 bases to trimming and J lost 7 bases; unmatched junction nucleotides: 6. The CDR3 loop spans 14 amino acids. CDR3 nucleotides: TGTGCCAGCAGCTTAATCCCGGGGGGATATACGCAGTATTTT. Translation: CASSLIPGGYTQYF.

V is TRBV4-1 and J is TRBJ2-1, with a possible D match to TRBD1 (6 bases). The V end was cut by 3 bases, the J end by 3 bases, with 9 bases between. Germline V CDR1 and CDR2: MGHRA, YSYEKL. The CDR3 runs 14 residues. CDR3 DNA: TGCGCCAGCAGCCAGGAGGACAGCTACAATGAGCAGTTCTTC. It translates to CASSQEDSYNEQFF.

The chain joins TRBV14 to TRBJ2-1, with D possibly matching TRBD1 (6 bases). V was trimmed by 3 bases and J by 3 bases, leaving 9 bases between them. CDR3 length equals 14 residues. Germline CDR1 SGHDN, CDR2 FVKESK. This CDR3 is CASSQLQGYNEQFF. Here the CDR3 DNA reads TGTGCCAGCAGCCAGTTACAGGGCTACAATGAGCAGTTCTTC.

The V call is TRBV15, the J call TRBJ1-2; D not certain. CDR1 and CDR2 (germline): LNHNV, YYDKDF (reference sequence). This CDR3 has 13 residues. The V and J ends lost 3 bases and 5 bases respectively, with 10 bases between them. The CDR3 DNA reads as TGTGCCACCAGCAGCCTCCTGACATATGGCTACACCTTC. As protein: CATSSLLTYGYTF.

The rearrangement joins TRBV7-8 to TRBJ1-6; TRBD1 agrees at 11 bases. Trimming cost V 5 bases and J 14 bases; bases outside gene matches: 11. Germline V gene sequence: CDR1 SGHVS, CDR2 FQNEAQ. The CDR3 is 15 residues long. CDR3 DNA sequence: TGTGCCAGCAGCCGCTCCGGGACAGGGGGTTCGACCCTCCACTTT. As protein: CASSRSGTGGSTLHF.

This chain uses TRBV27 with TRBJ1-5; D unresolved. The V gene's germline CDR1 is MNHEY and CDR2 SMNVEV (reference sequence). The CDR3 runs 15 residues. V was cut by 1 base and J by 0 bases, with 7 bases left in between. This CDR3 is CASSLYANSNQPQHF. CDR3 nucleotide sequence: TGTGCCAGCAGTTTATACGCCAATAGCAATCAGCCCCAGCATTTT.

The chain recombines TRBV18 with TRBJ1-3; D is ambiguous. Germline V gene data show CDR1 as KGHSH and CDR2 as LQKENI. The CDR3 is made up of 14 amino acids. With 3 bases removed from V and 1 base from J, the gap between germline ends came to 7 bases. The CDR3 loop is CASSPERSGNTIYF. In DNA form, the CDR3 reads TGTGCCAGCTCACCCGAAAGGTCTGGAAACACCATATATTTT.

This sequence joins TRBV5-6 and TRBJ1-6; the D gene is possibly TRBD1 (5 bases). The CDR3 sequence is 14 residues long. CDR1 is SGHDT, CDR2 YYEEEE, per germline. V gave up 4 bases and J gave up 6 bases, with 11 bases separating them. In DNA form, the CDR3 reads TGTGCCAGCAGCCCCGGGGGGTTTAATTCACCCCTCCACTTT. Translation: CASSPGGFNSPLHF.

The V call is TRBV7-9, the J call TRBJ2-3; 12 bases are shared with TRBD2. This CDR3 contains 16 residues. The junction had 8 bases not matched to a gene; V was cut back by 5 bases and J by 5 bases. Per the germline V gene, CDR1 is SEHNR and CDR2 is FQNEAQ (reference sequence). This CDR3 reads CASSARLAGDRDTQYF. The CDR3 DNA sequence: TGTGCCAGCAGCGCCCGACTAGCGGGAGATAGAGATACGCAGTATTTT.

The rearrangement uses TRBV6-4 and TRBJ2-1, with D maybe TRBD2 (6 bases). CDR1 is MRHNA and CDR2 is SNTAGT in the germline V gene. CDR3 length: 15 amino acids. V lost 2 bases, J lost 6 bases, and 14 bases lay in between. Written as DNA, the CDR3 is TGTGCCAGCAGTGACGTGGCGGGAAACCTCAATGAGCAGTTCTTC. This sequence encodes CASSDVAGNLNEQFF.

The chain recombines TRBV7-2 with TRBJ2-3; D might be TRBD1 (5 bases). The CDR3 is 15 amino acids. V was trimmed by 1 base and J by 2 bases, leaving 10 bases between them. Germline V gene sequence: CDR1 SGHTA, CDR2 FQGNSA. CDR3 nucleotide sequence: TGTGCCAGCAGCTTAGAGAGACAGACCACAGATACGCAGTATTTT. This encodes CASSLERQTTDTQYF.

The V call is TRBV7-3, the J call TRBJ2-7; perhaps TRBD2 as D (5 bases). The germline V and J ends were trimmed by 5 bases and 6 bases, with 14 bases remaining between them. This CDR3 comprises 13 residues. Germline CDR1 is SGHTA and CDR2 is FQGTGA. The CDR3 DNA is TGTGCCAGCAGCGACTGGAGCGAGGGCGAGCAGTACTTC. Translating gives CASSDWSEGEQYF.

This clone occurred a few times. The chain employs TRBV5-6 and TRBJ2-3; D call uncertain. This CDR3 comprises 16 residues. V was shortened by 1 base and J by 2 bases, with 14 bases between the two germline ends. Per the germline V gene, CDR1 is SGHDT and CDR2 is YYEEEE. The CDR3 is CASSLSKRYPTDTQYF. The CDR3 DNA reads as TGTGCCAGCAGCTTGTCAAAACGGTACCCCACAGATACGCAGTATTTT.

CDR3 DNA sequence: TGTGCCAGCAGCCTTAGTCAGGGGGACTACGAGCAGTACTTC. This encodes CASSLSQGDYEQYF. The genes are TRBV6-5 and TRBJ2-7, with 7 bases lining up with TRBD1. Trimming cost V 6 bases and J 3 bases; bases outside gene matches: 8. The CDR3 is made up of 14 amino acids. Germline assignment: CDR1 MNHEY and CDR2 SVGAGI.

The rearrangement joins TRBV28 to TRBJ2-3, with a possible D match to TRBD2 (6 bases). CDR3 length: 13 residues. The germline V gene has CDR1 MDHEN and CDR2 SYDVKM. Trimming cost V 6 bases and J 3 bases, with 10 bases left between them. CDR3 in amino acids: CASRRTMTDTQYF. Here the CDR3 DNA reads TGTGCCAGCAGGAGGACTATGACAGATACGCAGTATTTT. Full variable domain (outside the CDR3, taken from reference TRBV28 and TRBJ2-3): DVKVTQSSRYLVKRTGEKVFLECVQDMDHENMFWYRQDPGLGLRLIYFSYDVKMKEKGDIPEGYSVSREKKERFSLILESASTNQTSMYLCASRRTMTDTQYFGPGTRLTVL.

The rearrangement links TRBV19 to TRBJ1-5, with D unclear. The CDR3 runs to 12 residues. Trimming stripped 0 bases from V and 10 bases from J, with 7 bases between. In germline, CDR1 is LNHDA, CDR2 SQIVND (reference sequence). CDR3 DNA sequence: TGTGCCAGTAGTATAGATCTTACACCCCAGCATTTT. It codes for CASSIDLTPQHF.

V gene TRBV28 combines with J gene TRBJ2-7; tentatively, D is TRBD1 or TRBD2 (5 bases each). CDR1 is MDHEN, CDR2 SYDVKM, per germline. The germline V and J ends were trimmed by 6 bases and 7 bases, with 25 bases remaining between them. The length of the CDR3 is 16 residues. CDR3 sequence reads: CASSPPPGRILREQYF. DNA of the CDR3: TGTGCCAGCAGCCCTCCCCCGGGACGAATACTACGAGAGCAGTACTTC.

CDR3 nucleotides: TGCGCCAGCAGCTTGGCACAGGGGGCAGGGGAGCAGTTCTTC. This codes for CASSLAQGAGEQFF. The chain links TRBV5-1 to TRBJ2-1; TRBD1 aligns across 9 bases. The junction had 5 bases not matched to a gene; V was cut back by 0 bases and J by 10 bases. There are 14 residues in the CDR3. The germline V gene has CDR1 SGHRS and CDR2 YFSETQ.

The chain combines TRBV28 with TRBJ1-3; 9 nucleotides align to TRBD1. The germline CDR1 and CDR2 sequences are MDHEN and SYDVKM. This CDR3 has 17 amino acids. V was pared by 1 base and J by 4 bases, with 8 bases of the junction left unmatched. The CDR3 reads CASSLSLWTGAGNTIYF. CDR3 in DNA: TGTGCCAGCAGTTTATCCCTGTGGACAGGGGCCGGAAACACCATATATTTT.

The V gene is TRBV5-1, the J gene TRBJ2-3; 7 bases map to TRBD2. CDR1 SGHRS and CDR2 YFSETQ come from the germline V gene. This CDR3 is 15 amino acids long. Trimming removed 3 bases from V and 4 bases from J; junction bases left unmatched: 8. The CDR3 DNA reads as TGCGCCAGCAGCTCCGTGGCGGGAGCTTCAGATACGCAGTATTTT. It is translated as CASSSVAGASDTQYF.

In its sample, this clone was seen once. V usage is TRBV28 and J usage is TRBJ1-1; D ambiguous. V was pared by 4 bases and J by 10 bases, with 13 bases between. Germline V gives CDR1 MDHEN, CDR2 SYDVKM. The CDR3 is 12 residues long. The CDR3: CASSSPLLGAFF. The CDR3 bases are TGTGCCAGCAGTTCGCCCCTGCTGGGAGCTTTCTTT.

This chain connects TRBV5-1 to TRBJ2-3, with 8 bases lining up with TRBD2. V trimming: 3 bases; J trimming: 4 bases; junction bases outside the gene matches: 7. This CDR3 region has 15 residues. Per the germline V gene, CDR1 is SGHRS and CDR2 is YFSETQ. CDR3 residues: CASSSGTRGADTQYF. For the CDR3, the DNA is TGCGCCAGCAGCTCCGGGACTAGAGGGGCAGATACGCAGTATTTT.

The V gene is TRBV18, the J gene TRBJ2-7; D is undetermined. V was cut by 0 bases and J by 2 bases, with 8 bases left in between. The CDR3 length is 14 residues. Germline CDR1 is KGHSH and CDR2 is LQKENI. DNA for the CDR3: TGTGCCAGCTCACCACCTTCTCGAGCCTACGAGCAGTACTTC. Its translation is CASSPPSRAYEQYF.

The chain links TRBV6-6 to TRBJ2-1, with 7 bases matching TRBD1. With V trimmed by 5 bases and J by 3 bases, 7 bases remained unmatched. This CDR3 has 15 residues. Germline V CDR1 and CDR2: MNHNY, SVGAGI (reference sequence). CDR3 region: CASSVSGQNYNEQFF. CDR3 nucleotide sequence: TGTGCCAGCAGTGTATCGGGACAGAACTACAATGAGCAGTTCTTC.